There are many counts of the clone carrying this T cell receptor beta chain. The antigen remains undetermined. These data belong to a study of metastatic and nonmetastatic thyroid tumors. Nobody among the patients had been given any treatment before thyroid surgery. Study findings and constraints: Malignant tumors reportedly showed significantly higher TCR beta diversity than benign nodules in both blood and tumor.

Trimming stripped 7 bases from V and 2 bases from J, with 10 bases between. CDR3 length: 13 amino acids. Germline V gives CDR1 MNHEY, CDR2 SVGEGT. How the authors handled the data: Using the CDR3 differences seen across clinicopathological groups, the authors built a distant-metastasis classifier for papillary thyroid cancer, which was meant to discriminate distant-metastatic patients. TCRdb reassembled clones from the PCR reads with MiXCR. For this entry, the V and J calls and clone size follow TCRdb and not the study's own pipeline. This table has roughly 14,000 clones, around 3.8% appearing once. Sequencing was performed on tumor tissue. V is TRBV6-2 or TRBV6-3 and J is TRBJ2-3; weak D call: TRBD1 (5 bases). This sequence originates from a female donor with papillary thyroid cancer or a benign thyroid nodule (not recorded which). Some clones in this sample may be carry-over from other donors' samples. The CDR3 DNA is TGTGCCAGCAAAAGGGGCTTCACAGATACGCAGTATTTT. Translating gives CASKRGFTDTQYF.